This TCR beta chain was profiled in a study of T cell responses to AZD1222 COVID-19 vaccine. Across the whole study: Doses given second, at about 4 or about 12 weeks, were pooled.

V was clipped by 1 base and J by 0 bases, with 12 bases between them. CDR1 and CDR2 (germline): LGHNA, YSLEER. The CDR3 runs to 16 residues. TCRdb's copy holds only in-frame clones and misses some; the assay was immunoSEQ multiplex PCR. Of 45,000 to 55,000 clones in the sample, roughly 80% were seen once. Whole-study findings and limits: Repertoires were obtained only post-peak T cell response. The study reported that nearly half of spike-specific TCRs target unmutated variant regions. Donors skewed white British and female; clonal diversity was possibly underestimated.

Concerning this clone: Its matching antigen is unknown.

The input for sequencing was peripheral blood, taken on day 0 of AZD1222 vaccination. The chain couples TRBV4-3 to TRBJ1-2; TRBD1 is a possible D gene (6 bases). The clonotype was recovered from an adult in good health. CDR3 region: CASSQVTGLANYGYTF. The CDR3, as DNA: TGCGCCAGCAGCCAAGTTACAGGGCTAGCTAACTATGGCTACACCTTC.